This is a list of T cell receptor beta chains from one sample in a study of CD8+CD57+ T cells in acquired aplastic anemia. TCRdb used MiXCR to reprocess the reads, holding one entry per CDR3 protein. The data contain 50,000 to 65,000 distinct CDR3 sequences, about 50% of them singletons. The sequenced sample was sorted CD4+, CD8+, or CD8+CD57+ T cells (not recorded which) from PBMCs. These receptors originate from a human donor in good health, serving as a control. CDR3s include the opening cysteine and the closing phenylalanine or tryptophan. D genes are given only for firm matches. Only some rows state a clone size, as once, few, many or a class for expanded clones.

D gene: TRBD1
J gene: TRBJ1-1
V gene: TRBV11-3
clone size: many
CDR3 DNA: TGTGCCAGCAGCTTAGTTGGGACAGGGGTGAACACTGAAGCTTTCTTT
CDR3 protein: CASSLVGTGVNTEAFF

D gene: -
J gene: TRBJ1-4
V gene: TRBV10-3
clone size: -
CDR3 DNA: TGTGCCATCAGCCCCCGGGGGCCTAAGGAAAAACTGTTTTTT
CDR3 protein: CAISPRGPKEKLFF

D gene: -
J gene: TRBJ1-2
V gene: TRBV19
clone size: many
CDR3 DNA: TGTGCCAGTAGAGGAGTCCCAACCTCCCTTCTCTCTGGCTACACCTTC
CDR3 protein: CASRGVPTSLLSGYTF

D gene: -
J gene: TRBJ2-7
V gene: TRBV2
clone size: -
CDR3 DNA: TGTGCCAGCAGTGAAGGGGCAGGGAGCTCCTACGAGCAGTACTTC
CDR3 protein: CASSEGAGSSYEQYF

D gene: TRBD1
J gene: TRBJ1-2
V gene: TRBV4-1
clone size: -
CDR3 DNA: TGCGCCAGCAGCCAGGGGACAGGGTATGGCTACACCTTC
CDR3 protein: CASSQGTGYGYTF

D gene: -
J gene: TRBJ2-7
V gene: TRBV19
clone size: medium-sized
CDR3 DNA: TGTGCCAGTAGGACAGGACACAGCTCCTACGAGCAGTACTTC
CDR3 protein: CASRTGHSSYEQYF

D gene: TRBD1
J gene: TRBJ2-7
V gene: TRBV2
clone size: -
CDR3 DNA: TGTGCCAGCAGAGGGACAGGTGGTTACGAGCAGTACTTC
CDR3 protein: CASRGTGGYEQYF

D gene: TRBD2
J gene: TRBJ2-1
V gene: TRBV24-1
clone size: -
CDR3 DNA: TGTGCCACCAGGACTAGCGGGAGGGATGAGCAGTTCTTC
CDR3 protein: CATRTSGRDEQFF

D gene: TRBD2
J gene: TRBJ2-1
V gene: TRBV6-1
clone size: many
CDR3 DNA: TGTGCCAGCAGCGCCTATCCGCTAGCGGGAGGGACCCTCGACAATGAGCAGTTCTTC
CDR3 protein: CASSAYPLAGGTLDNEQFF

D gene: -
J gene: TRBJ1-1
V gene: TRBV11-2
clone size: many
CDR3 DNA: TGTGCCAGCAGCGCAGCGGGCCTCGGGGTGAACACTGAAGCTTTCTTT
CDR3 protein: CASSAAGLGVNTEAFF

D gene: -
J gene: TRBJ1-1
V gene: TRBV25-1
clone size: -
CDR3 DNA: TGTGCCAGCAGTCCAGGGACGAAGGCTGAAGCTTTCTTT
CDR3 protein: CASSPGTKAEAFF

D gene: TRBD2
J gene: TRBJ2-7
V gene: TRBV7-2
clone size: -
CDR3 DNA: TGTGCCAGCAGCTTAGGTAGCGGGAGCTCCTACGAGCAGTACTTC
CDR3 protein: CASSLGSGSSYEQYF

D gene: TRBD1
J gene: TRBJ2-7
V gene: TRBV9
clone size: -
CDR3 DNA: TGTGCCAGCAGCGTAGGGGACAGTTCCTCCTACGAGCAGTACTTC
CDR3 protein: CASSVGDSSSYEQYF

D gene: -
J gene: TRBJ2-7
V gene: TRBV2
clone size: few
CDR3 DNA: TGTGCCAGCAGTGCCGGGGACATTGTAGGAATCGAGCAGTACTTC
CDR3 protein: CASSAGDIVGIEQYF

D gene: TRBD1
J gene: TRBJ1-2
V gene: TRBV18
clone size: many
CDR3 DNA: TGTGCCAGCTCACCAATTGGGACAGGGTCTGACGGCTACACCTTC
CDR3 protein: CASSPIGTGSDGYTF

D gene: -
J gene: TRBJ1-2
V gene: TRBV15
clone size: -
CDR3 DNA: TGTGCCACCAGCAGAGAACAGGGCTATGGCTACACCTTC
CDR3 protein: CATSREQGYGYTF

D gene: -
J gene: TRBJ2-2
V gene: TRBV5-5
clone size: -
CDR3 DNA: TGTGCCAGCAGCTCAAAGGATACAGGGAACACCGGGGAGCTGTTTTTT
CDR3 protein: CASSSKDTGNTGELFF

D gene: TRBD2
J gene: TRBJ2-3
V gene: TRBV2
clone size: many
CDR3 DNA: TGTGCCAGCAGGAAGGGACTAGCGGGAGGTAGAGATACGCAGTATTTT
CDR3 protein: CASRKGLAGGRDTQYF

D gene: TRBD1
J gene: TRBJ2-1
V gene: TRBV19
clone size: -
CDR3 DNA: TGTGCCAGTAGCAAGGACAGGGGGAGGAAGTTCTTC
CDR3 protein: CASSKDRGRKFF

D gene: -
J gene: TRBJ2-1
V gene: TRBV7-8
clone size: medium-sized
CDR3 DNA: TGTGCCAGCAGCTTAGGGGACCACAATGAGCAGTTCTTC
CDR3 protein: CASSLGDHNEQFF

D gene: -
J gene: TRBJ1-1
V gene: TRBV5-5
clone size: many
CDR3 DNA: TGTGCCAGCAGCTCGATTCCCCGTTGGGGGAACACTGAAGCTTTCTTT
CDR3 protein: CASSSIPRWGNTEAFF

D gene: -
J gene: TRBJ1-2
V gene: TRBV5-1
clone size: many
CDR3 DNA: TGCGCCAGCAGCGCTACTTTCAGTTACTATGGCTACACCTTC
CDR3 protein: CASSATFSYYGYTF

D gene: -
J gene: TRBJ2-1
V gene: TRBV29-1
clone size: many
CDR3 DNA: TGCAGCGTTGAAGGTTCATTCCCCCGCGATGAGCAGTTCTTC
CDR3 protein: CSVEGSFPRDEQFF

D gene: -
J gene: TRBJ1-2
V gene: TRBV5-6
clone size: many
CDR3 DNA: TGTGCCAGCAGCTTGGACGGAGGAGCTAACTATGGCTACACCTTC
CDR3 protein: CASSLDGGANYGYTF

D gene: -
J gene: TRBJ2-7
V gene: TRBV5-1
clone size: -
CDR3 DNA: TGCGCCAGCAGCGTTGACAGGTACTACGAGCAGTACTTC
CDR3 protein: CASSVDRYYEQYF

D gene: TRBD1
J gene: TRBJ2-7
V gene: TRBV10-3
clone size: -
CDR3 DNA: TGTGCCATCAGTGACCCCGGACAGGGACGAATGGTGCAGTACTTC
CDR3 protein: CAISDPGQGRMVQYF

D gene: TRBD2
J gene: TRBJ2-7
V gene: TRBV15
clone size: few
CDR3 DNA: TGTGCCACCAGCAGAGTCGGCGGGAGTTACGAGCAGTACTTC
CDR3 protein: CATSRVGGSYEQYF

D gene: -
J gene: TRBJ1-2
V gene: TRBV19
clone size: many
CDR3 DNA: TGTGCCAGTAGTATGCGTCTGATGGGGGAGTGGGTTGGCTACACCTTC
CDR3 protein: CASSMRLMGEWVGYTF

D gene: -
J gene: TRBJ2-1
V gene: TRBV19
clone size: many
CDR3 DNA: TGTGCCAGTAGTCTCAGCGGGCGTAGCTCCTACAATGAGCAGTTCTTC
CDR3 protein: CASSLSGRSSYNEQFF

D gene: TRBD1
J gene: TRBJ2-3
V gene: TRBV2
clone size: once
CDR3 DNA: TGTGCCAGCAGTGGACAGGGGGCAGATACGCAGTATTTT
CDR3 protein: CASSGQGADTQYF

D gene: -
J gene: TRBJ2-5
V gene: TRBV7-9
clone size: medium-sized
CDR3 DNA: TGTGCCAGCAGCTTAGGGGGGTGGGTTCAGTACTTC
CDR3 protein: CASSLGGWVQYF

D gene: TRBD1
J gene: TRBJ1-1
V gene: TRBV25-1
clone size: medium-sized
CDR3 DNA: TGTGCCACCCGGCCCAGGGGGTTGCAAGACACTGAAGCTTTCTTT
CDR3 protein: CATRPRGLQDTEAFF

D gene: TRBD1
J gene: TRBJ1-1
V gene: TRBV2
clone size: -
CDR3 DNA: TGTGCCAGCAGCGGACAGGACACTGAAGCTTTCTTT
CDR3 protein: CASSGQDTEAFF

D gene: TRBD1
J gene: TRBJ2-1
V gene: TRBV9
clone size: once
CDR3 DNA: TGTGCCAGCAGCTACTCCACAGGGGATGGGGTGTACAATGAGCAGTTCTTC
CDR3 protein: CASSYSTGDGVYNEQFF

D gene: -
J gene: TRBJ2-2
V gene: TRBV29-1
clone size: -
CDR3 DNA: TGCAGCGTTGATAGTTTTAAGAACACCGGGGAGCTGTTTTTT
CDR3 protein: CSVDSFKNTGELFF

D gene: -
J gene: TRBJ1-2
V gene: TRBV15
clone size: -
CDR3 DNA: TGTGCCATTCGATCCGGGGGGGACCCATATGGCTACACCTTC
CDR3 protein: CAIRSGGDPYGYTF

D gene: -
J gene: TRBJ2-3
V gene: TRBV20-1
clone size: -
CDR3 DNA: TGCAGTCTTAGGGGGGGGGTTAGCACAGATACGCAGTATTTT
CDR3 protein: CSLRGGVSTDTQYF

D gene: -
J gene: TRBJ1-5
V gene: TRBV2
clone size: many
CDR3 DNA: TGTGCCAGCAGTCGAAGGGCAGCCAATCAGCCCCAGCATTTT
CDR3 protein: CASSRRAANQPQHF

D gene: TRBD2
J gene: TRBJ2-7
V gene: TRBV4-2
clone size: many
CDR3 DNA: TGTGCCAGCAGCCCGAAGGGTAGCGGGGCAGCCTACGAGCAGTACTTC
CDR3 protein: CASSPKGSGAAYEQYF

D gene: TRBD2
J gene: TRBJ2-5
V gene: TRBV7-9
clone size: many
CDR3 DNA: TGTGCCAGCAGCCCCTCGCGGAGCGGGAGGGAGACCCAGTACTTC
CDR3 protein: CASSPSRSGRETQYF

D gene: -
J gene: TRBJ2-5
V gene: TRBV2
clone size: medium-sized
CDR3 DNA: TGTGCCAGCAGTGAAGAGGCAACCCAGTACTTC
CDR3 protein: CASSEEATQYF

D gene: TRBD1
J gene: TRBJ2-3
V gene: TRBV19
clone size: -
CDR3 DNA: TGTGCCAGCAGCCCTCGACAGGGCGGGCAGTATTTT
CDR3 protein: CASSPRQGGQYF

D gene: -
J gene: TRBJ1-3
V gene: TRBV19
clone size: many
CDR3 DNA: TGTGCCAGTAGTATGTCTAAGCATGCGGGAAACACCATATATTTT
CDR3 protein: CASSMSKHAGNTIYF

D gene: -
J gene: TRBJ2-7
V gene: TRBV20-1
clone size: many
CDR3 DNA: TGCAGTGCTACCGACACGAACTCCTACGAGCAGTACTTC
CDR3 protein: CSATDTNSYEQYF

D gene: TRBD1
J gene: TRBJ2-7
V gene: TRBV10-3
clone size: few
CDR3 DNA: TGTGCCATCAGTGCTAGGGCTACAGGGGCCCGACCTAGCTCCTACGAGCAGTACTTC
CDR3 protein: CAISARATGARPSSYEQYF

D gene: TRBD2
J gene: TRBJ2-4
V gene: TRBV5-1
clone size: many
CDR3 DNA: TGCGCCAGCAGCCATACTAGCGGGAGAAAGTGGGCCAAAAACATTCAGTACTTC
CDR3 protein: CASSHTSGRKWAKNIQYF

D gene: -
J gene: TRBJ2-7
V gene: TRBV6-5
clone size: -
CDR3 DNA: TGTGCCAGCAGTTACTCGTCAGGAGGCGAGCAGTACTTC
CDR3 protein: CASSYSSGGEQYF

D gene: -
J gene: TRBJ1-2
V gene: TRBV28
clone size: many
CDR3 DNA: TGTGCCAGCAGCCAGGGTGGACGGCACTATGGCTACACCTTC
CDR3 protein: CASSQGGRHYGYTF

D gene: -
J gene: TRBJ1-1
V gene: TRBV5-1
clone size: many
CDR3 DNA: TGCGCCAGCAGCTTGCAGGGGAACACTGAAGCTTTCTTT
CDR3 protein: CASSLQGNTEAFF

D gene: -
J gene: TRBJ2-3
V gene: TRBV20-1
clone size: -
CDR3 DNA: TGCAGTGCTAGAGACCGAGAGCGAGATACAGATACGCAGTATTTT
CDR3 protein: CSARDRERDTDTQYF

D gene: TRBD2
J gene: TRBJ2-7
V gene: TRBV2
clone size: once
CDR3 DNA: TGTGCCAGCAGTGAAGAAGCGGGAGGATACGAGCAGTACTTC
CDR3 protein: CASSEEAGGYEQYF

D gene: -
J gene: TRBJ1-1
V gene: TRBV19
clone size: few
CDR3 DNA: TGTGCCGCCTCCCGCGGGGGCAGCTGGAACACTGAGGCTTTCTTT
CDR3 protein: CAASRGGSWNTEAFF

D gene: -
J gene: TRBJ2-7
V gene: TRBV7-8
clone size: -
CDR3 DNA: TGTGCCAGCAGCTCCGTCGAGGAGCAGTACTTC
CDR3 protein: CASSSVEEQYF